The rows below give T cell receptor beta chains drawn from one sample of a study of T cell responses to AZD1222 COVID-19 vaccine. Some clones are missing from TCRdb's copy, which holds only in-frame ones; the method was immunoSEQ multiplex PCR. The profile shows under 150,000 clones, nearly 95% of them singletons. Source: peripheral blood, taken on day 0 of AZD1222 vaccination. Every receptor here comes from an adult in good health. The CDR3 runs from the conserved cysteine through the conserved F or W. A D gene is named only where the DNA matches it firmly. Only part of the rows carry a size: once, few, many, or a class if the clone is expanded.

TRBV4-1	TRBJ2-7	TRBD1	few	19	CASSQVYSRGQRKSYEQYF	TGCGCCAGCAGCCAAGTATATAGCCGGGGACAGAGAAAGAGCTACGAGCAGTACTTC
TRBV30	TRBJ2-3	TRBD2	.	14	CAWRTSGVSDTQYF	TGTGCCTGGAGAACTAGCGGGGTTTCAGATACGCAGTATTTT
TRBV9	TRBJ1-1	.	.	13	CASSPRLNTEAFF	TGTGCCAGCAGCCCACGTTTGAACACTGAAGCTTTCTTT
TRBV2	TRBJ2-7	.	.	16	CASTPLGQGTTYEQYF	TGTGCCAGCACCCCACTGGGGCAGGGGACGACCTACGAGCAGTACTTC
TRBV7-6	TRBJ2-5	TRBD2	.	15	CASSRQRGAVETQYF	TGTGCCAGCAGCCGTCAGCGGGGGGCAGTAGAGACCCAGTACTTC
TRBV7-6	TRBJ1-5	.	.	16	CASSLIPGSSNQPQHF	TGTGCCAGCAGCTTAATTCCAGGGAGCAGCAATCAGCCCCAGCATTTT
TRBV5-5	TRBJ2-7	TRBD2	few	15	CASSWGGFPSYEQYF	TGTGCCAGCAGCTGGGGGGGGTTCCCCTCCTACGAGCAGTACTTC
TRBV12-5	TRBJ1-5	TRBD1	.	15	CASGLATGSNQPQHF	TGTGCTAGTGGTTTGGCGACAGGGAGCAATCAGCCCCAGCATTTT
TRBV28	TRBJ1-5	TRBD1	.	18	CASSSWGQRLGRGQPQHF	TGTGCCAGCAGTTCCTGGGGACAGAGGTTGGGGAGGGGTCAGCCCCAGCATTTT
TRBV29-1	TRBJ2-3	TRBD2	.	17	CSVEWKGLAGGADTQYF	TGCAGCGTTGAATGGAAGGGACTAGCGGGGGGAGCAGATACGCAGTATTTT
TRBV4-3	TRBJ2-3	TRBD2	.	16	CASSQEGRGGADTQYF	TGCGCCAGCAGCCAAGAGGGGCGGGGAGGGGCAGATACGCAGTATTTT
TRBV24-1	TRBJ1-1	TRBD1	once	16	CATSVNKGQGRTEAFF	TGTGCCACCAGTGTTAACAAGGGACAGGGACGCACTGAAGCTTTCTTT
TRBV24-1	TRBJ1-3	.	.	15	CATSGQGPSGNTIYF	TGTGCCACCAGTGGGCAGGGCCCCTCTGGAAACACCATATATTTT
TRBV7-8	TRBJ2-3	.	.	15	CASSYHRVNTDTQYF	TGTGCCAGCAGCTACCACAGGGTGAACACAGATACGCAGTATTTT
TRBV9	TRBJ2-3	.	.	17	CASSVEPQGGGTDTQYF	TGTGCCAGCAGCGTGGAACCGCAGGGGGGAGGCACAGATACGCAGTATTTT
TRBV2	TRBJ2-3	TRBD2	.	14	CASNTGGTTDTQYF	TGTGCCAGCAATACGGGAGGGACCACAGATACGCAGTATTTT
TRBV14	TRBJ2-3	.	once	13	CASSQRSTDTQYF	TGTGCCAGCAGCCAGAGAAGCACAGATACGCAGTATTTT
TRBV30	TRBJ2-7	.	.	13	CARSVANSYEQYF	TGTGCCCGCTCGGTAGCGAACTCCTACGAGCAGTACTTC
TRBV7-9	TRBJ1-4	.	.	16	CASSQRQPATNEKLFF	TGTGCCAGCAGCCAACGACAGCCTGCAACTAATGAAAAACTGTTTTTT
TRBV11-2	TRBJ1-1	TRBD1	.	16	CASSPGDRIKNTEAFF	TGTGCCAGCAGCCCGGGGGACAGGATAAAGAACACTGAAGCTTTCTTT
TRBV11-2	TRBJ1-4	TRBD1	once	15	CASSSSGTGGEKLFF	TGTGCCAGCAGCTCCTCCGGGACAGGAGGGGAAAAACTGTTTTTT
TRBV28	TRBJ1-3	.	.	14	CASSEGVAGNTIYF	TGTGCCAGCAGCGAGGGTGTTGCTGGAAACACCATATATTTT
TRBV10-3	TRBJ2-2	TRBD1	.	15	CAISPNTGGSGELFF	TGTGCCATCAGTCCGAATACAGGGGGCTCCGGGGAGCTGTTTTTT
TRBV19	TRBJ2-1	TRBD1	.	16	CASSILTGGGYNEQFF	TGTGCCAGTAGTATACTTACAGGGGGAGGCTACAATGAGCAGTTCTTC
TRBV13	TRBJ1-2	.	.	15	CASSHLNNQVHGYTF	TGTGCCAGCAGCCATTTAAACAATCAGGTACATGGCTACACCTTC
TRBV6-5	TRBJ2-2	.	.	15	CAVGWMGANTGELFF	TGTGCCGTCGGGTGGATGGGAGCGAACACCGGGGAGCTGTTTTTT
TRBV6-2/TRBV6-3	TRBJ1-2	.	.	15	CASSRPTGANYGYTF	TGTGCCAGCAGTCGACCGACAGGAGCTAACTATGGCTACACCTTC
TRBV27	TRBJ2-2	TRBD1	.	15	CASSFRDRDTGELFF	TGTGCCAGCAGTTTCCGGGACAGAGATACCGGGGAGCTGTTTTTT
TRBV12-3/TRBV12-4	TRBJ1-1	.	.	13	CASSYLMNTEAFF	TGTGCCAGCAGTTACCTCATGAACACTGAAGCTTTCTTT
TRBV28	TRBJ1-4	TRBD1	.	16	CASIPFSLTGREKLFF	TGTGCCAGCATCCCGTTCTCCCTGACAGGGAGGGAAAAACTGTTTTTT
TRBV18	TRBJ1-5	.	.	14	CASSPVGGNQPQHF	TGTGCCAGCTCACCGGTGGGGGGCAATCAGCCCCAGCATTTT
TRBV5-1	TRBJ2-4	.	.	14	CASRGPGGENIQYF	TGCGCCAGCAGGGGGCCGGGCGGGGAGAACATTCAGTACTTC
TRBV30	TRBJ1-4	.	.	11	CAWSVNEKLFF	TGTGCCTGGAGTGTAAATGAAAAACTGTTTTTT